A selection of T cell receptor beta chains follows, all from one sample in a study of blood T cell repertoires in COVID-19. Measured with immunoSEQ multiplex PCR; TCRdb has only the in-frame clones, and not every one. The sample yields more than 150,000 clones, about four fifths seen once. The sample was peripheral blood. Every receptor here comes from a woman aged 80 or over with COVID-19, enrolled during active disease. The CDR3 runs from the conserved cysteine through the conserved F or W. Fields, in order: clone size, D gene, J gene, V gene, CDR3 DNA, CDR3 protein. A D gene is named only where the DNA matches it firmly. The size entry is marked missing in some rows and otherwise reads once, few, many or a size class.

abundance: .; d_gene: TRBD2; j_gene: TRBJ2-1; v_gene: TRBV6-1; CDR3nt: TGTGCCAGCAGTGAAGGTTGGACTAGCGGGAGATACAATGAGCAGTTCTTC; CDR3aa: CASSEGWTSGRYNEQFF
abundance: few; d_gene: TRBD1; j_gene: TRBJ2-7; v_gene: TRBV27; CDR3nt: TGTGCCAGCAGTCCACAGGGTTGGGGACAGGACAACGAGCAGTACTTC; CDR3aa: CASSPQGWGQDNEQYF
abundance: .; d_gene: .; j_gene: TRBJ1-3; v_gene: TRBV5-4; CDR3nt: TGTGCCAGCAGCTTGGGGGGGCGCCTGGGAAACACCATATATTTT; CDR3aa: CASSLGGRLGNTIYF
abundance: .; d_gene: .; j_gene: TRBJ2-5; v_gene: TRBV20-1; CDR3nt: TGCAGTGCTAGTAGCCCCCCCCCTAGTGAAGAGACCCAGTACTTC; CDR3aa: CSASSPPPSEETQYF
abundance: .; d_gene: .; j_gene: TRBJ1-2; v_gene: TRBV27; CDR3nt: TGTGCCAGCAGTTTTCAACAGTCTTATGGCTACACCTTC; CDR3aa: CASSFQQSYGYTF
abundance: .; d_gene: .; j_gene: TRBJ2-2; v_gene: TRBV6-5; CDR3nt: TGTGCCAGCAGACGCTCCCAGACCGGGGAGCTGTTTTTT; CDR3aa: CASRRSQTGELFF
abundance: once; d_gene: .; j_gene: TRBJ1-2; v_gene: TRBV19; CDR3nt: TGTGCCAGTAGTATAGATCGTGAGCGGTCTTATGGCTACACCTTC; CDR3aa: CASSIDRERSYGYTF
abundance: .; d_gene: .; j_gene: TRBJ2-2; v_gene: TRBV5-4; CDR3nt: TGTGCCAGCAGCTTGTCAGTAGGGGGCACCGGGGAGCTGTTTTTT; CDR3aa: CASSLSVGGTGELFF
abundance: .; d_gene: TRBD1; j_gene: TRBJ1-5; v_gene: TRBV12-5; CDR3nt: TGTGCTAGTGGTATCGGACAGGGTGGGAAGCCCCAGCATTTT; CDR3aa: CASGIGQGGKPQHF
abundance: .; d_gene: .; j_gene: TRBJ2-6; v_gene: TRBV28; CDR3nt: TGTGCCAGCAAAGCCTTAGTACCTGGGGCCAACGTCCTGACTTTC; CDR3aa: CASKALVPGANVLTF
abundance: few; d_gene: TRBD2; j_gene: TRBJ2-7; v_gene: TRBV18; CDR3nt: TGTGCCAGCTCACCGGCGGGGGGGACCTACGAGCAGTACTTC; CDR3aa: CASSPAGGTYEQYF
abundance: .; d_gene: TRBD2; j_gene: TRBJ2-2; v_gene: TRBV2; CDR3nt: TGTGCCAGCAGTTTGGCGGGAGGGCCTTTCGAAGCGAACACCGGGGAGCTGTTTTTT; CDR3aa: CASSLAGGPFEANTGELFF
abundance: few; d_gene: .; j_gene: TRBJ2-1; v_gene: TRBV6-1; CDR3nt: TGTGCCAGCAGTGAAGGGAACAGAGCCTACAATGAGCAGTTCTTC; CDR3aa: CASSEGNRAYNEQFF
abundance: .; d_gene: TRBD1; j_gene: TRBJ1-2; v_gene: TRBV5-3; CDR3nt: TGTGCCAGAAGCGGTACCCCGGGACAGGGGGCGCATGGCTACACCTTC; CDR3aa: CARSGTPGQGAHGYTF
abundance: .; d_gene: TRBD1; j_gene: TRBJ1-1; v_gene: TRBV5-1; CDR3nt: TGCGCCAGCAGCTTGGTGACAGGGGACATGAACACTGAAGCTTTCTTT; CDR3aa: CASSLVTGDMNTEAFF
abundance: .; d_gene: TRBD1; j_gene: TRBJ2-5; v_gene: TRBV5-1; CDR3nt: TGCGCCAGCAGCGGGCGGACAGGGCAAGAGACCCAGTACTTC; CDR3aa: CASSGRTGQETQYF
abundance: .; d_gene: .; j_gene: TRBJ2-7; v_gene: TRBV25-1; CDR3nt: TGTGCCAGCAGTGAACAGGGATTATACGAGCAGTACTTC; CDR3aa: CASSEQGLYEQYF
abundance: .; d_gene: TRBD1; j_gene: TRBJ2-7; v_gene: TRBV7-9; CDR3nt: TGTGCCAGCAGCTACCGACAGGGAAGGACCTACGAGCAGTACTTC; CDR3aa: CASSYRQGRTYEQYF
abundance: once; d_gene: .; j_gene: TRBJ1-4; v_gene: TRBV7-9; CDR3nt: TGTGCCAGCAGCTTGGGGAGCACTAATGAAAAACTGTTTTTT; CDR3aa: CASSLGSTNEKLFF
abundance: .; d_gene: TRBD1; j_gene: TRBJ2-5; v_gene: TRBV3-1/TRBV3-2; CDR3nt: TGTGCCAGCAGCCATTACCGGGACAGGGGACAAGAGACCCAGTACTTC; CDR3aa: CASSHYRDRGQETQYF
abundance: .; d_gene: .; j_gene: TRBJ1-3; v_gene: TRBV6-5; CDR3nt: TGTGCCAGCAGCGGTGGAAACACCATATATTTT; CDR3aa: CASSGGNTIYF
abundance: .; d_gene: .; j_gene: TRBJ2-1; v_gene: TRBV5-6; CDR3nt: TGTGCCAGCAGCCACCACGGGACACCCTCTGGGCAGTTCTTC; CDR3aa: CASSHHGTPSGQFF
abundance: .; d_gene: .; j_gene: TRBJ2-5; v_gene: TRBV6-6; CDR3nt: TGTGCCAGCAGTTACTCGGAGGGCGGCGGAAAGACCCAGTACTTC; CDR3aa: CASSYSEGGGKTQYF
abundance: .; d_gene: .; j_gene: TRBJ2-1; v_gene: TRBV6-6; CDR3nt: TGTGCCAGCAGCAGGGACGGGGGCTCCTACAATGAGCAGTTCTTC; CDR3aa: CASSRDGGSYNEQFF
abundance: .; d_gene: TRBD2; j_gene: TRBJ2-3; v_gene: TRBV5-4; CDR3nt: TGTGCCAGCAGCTCGATGAGGGAGGGTCCAGATACGCAGTATTTT; CDR3aa: CASSSMREGPDTQYF
abundance: .; d_gene: .; j_gene: TRBJ1-4; v_gene: TRBV9; CDR3nt: TGTGCCAGCAGCGTAGGGGTAGCGAGGGAAAAACTGTTTTTT; CDR3aa: CASSVGVAREKLFF
abundance: .; d_gene: .; j_gene: TRBJ2-3; v_gene: TRBV4-2; CDR3nt: TGTGCCAGCAGCCAGCGTAGCACAGATACGCAGTATTTT; CDR3aa: CASSQRSTDTQYF